This TCR beta chain was captured by sequencing in a study of T cells in tuberculosis. Broader study findings: Smaller alpha distances in active tuberculosis partly reflected shorter CDR3-alpha lengths. Active tuberculosis alpha repertoires lay closer to GMM-specific TCRs than controls'.

V was clipped by 4 bases and J by 2 bases, with 17 bases between them. CDR1 is LNHDA and CDR2 is SQIVND in the germline V gene (reference sequence). The CDR3 totals 16 residues. Tuberculin skin test and IGRA determined adolescents' latent tuberculosis status at entry. Unsorted cryopreserved PBMC were sequenced, averaging around 99,000 T cells per clinical donor. Libraries were prepared by immunoSEQ multiplex PCR; TCRdb keeps only in-frame clonotypes and omits some of them. The profile shows about 37,000 clones, almost 95% of them singletons. A remark on this clone: Antigen: not known.

This rearrangement joins TRBV19 to TRBJ1-1; tentative D call: TRBD1 (5 bases). The sequencing input was PBMCs. The sequence was collected from a donor aged 10-29 years with latent tuberculosis or without tuberculosis infection. Some clones in this sample may be carry-over from other donors' samples. The CDR3 nucleotides are TGTGCCAGTAGTAAATTTGGGCGGGACGGAAACACTGAAGCTTTCTTT. Protein sequence: CASSKFGRDGNTEAFF.